This note documents a single T cell receptor beta chain sequence. Its target is not known. Germline lookup yields CDR1 SGHTA and CDR2 FQGNSA. This CDR3 spans 15 amino acids. V trimming: 5 bases; J trimming: 6 bases; junction bases outside the gene matches: 10. The source of the sample is a study of Ad26.COV2.S vaccination and SARS-CoV-2 variants. Sequencing used immunoSEQ multiplex PCR; TCRdb keeps in-frame clones, though not all of them. The top ten hold 3.5% to 4.5% of the sample, which has around 350,000 clones, 92% seen once. Findings and limits, study-wide: There was reportedly substantial breadth in spike-specific CD8+ and CD4+ T cell responses after vaccination.

This clonotype was obtained from a human donor who had recovered from COVID-19. The material was peripheral blood, obtained after recovery from COVID-19. This sequence joins TRBV7-2 and TRBJ1-5; the match to TRBD1 covers 7 bases. The CDR3 is CASSLGTVSGQPQHF. The CDR3 DNA sequence: TGTGCCAGCAGCCTCGGGACAGTTTCGGGTCAGCCCCAGCATTTT.